This TCR beta chain derives from a study of cytomegalovirus exposure and HLA in healthy donors. Turning to this clone: Its antigen is unknown.

In the PCR, 60 Vbeta and 13 Jbeta primers were used. Produced via immunoSEQ multiplex PCR; TCRdb's table is partial and in-frame only. The sample lists around 74,000 clones, approximately 80% occurring once. Trimming cost V 4 bases and J 2 bases, with 9 bases left between them. Germline assignment: CDR1 ENHRY and CDR2 SYGVKD. The CDR3 extends over 15 amino acids. Points from the study as a whole: Looking again later, the authors saw that most CMV-associated TCR beta chains seemed HLA-restricted. It was reported that the classifier diagnosed cytomegalovirus status with high specificity and sensitivity in both the original and validation cohorts. The likely origin of a cluster of highly shared sequence variants was a sequencing artifact.

Sequencing was performed on PBMCs. The J gene is TRBJ2-6, the V gene TRBV10-3, with a tentative D call TRBD1 (6 bases). This receptor was taken from a middle-aged man in good health and CMV-seronegative. The CDR3 spells CAISGTVAGANVLTF. In DNA form, the CDR3 reads TGTGCCATCAGTGGGACAGTAGCTGGGGCCAACGTCCTGACTTTC.